This T cell receptor (beta chain) was captured in a study of T cell responses to AZD1222 COVID-19 vaccine. Germline CDR1 is SNHLY and CDR2 is FYNNEI. The CDR3 runs to 14 residues. Trimming shortened V by 10 bases and J by 0 bases, and 13 bases separated the two germline ends. Whole-study findings and limits: Reportedly, nearly half of unique spike TCRs recognized epitopes outside B.1.351/B.1.1.7 mutations. Repertoire sampling was restricted to post-peak T cell response timepoints. At baseline, seropositivity was found in only six or seven AZD1222 recipients. Dominant CD4 TCR responses targeted spike regions 160-218 and 743-854.

Some clones are missing from TCRdb's copy, which holds only in-frame ones; the method was immunoSEQ multiplex PCR. The sample includes about 150,000 clones, more than 75% of them seen just once. Details on this clone: Antigen unknown.

The receptor's source is an adult who received the AZD1222 COVID-19 vaccine. The chain is built from TRBV2 and TRBJ1-3, with D unresolved. Sequenced material: peripheral blood, taken 28 days after the second AZD1222 dose. CDR3 loop: CATKGGISGNTIYF. CDR3 DNA: TGTGCCACAAAAGGCGGCATCTCTGGAAACACCATATATTTT.